Listed here is a single TCR beta chain. Its recognized antigen is unknown. Base qualities were left out, and no much larger clone turns up one base away. The sample carries other DNA sequences with the same CDR3. The donors were healthy, HIV-negative adults with no recently reported acute infections or vaccinations. Every donor was a Caucasian adult residing in Nashville, Tennessee, USA. CD4+ T cells were enriched by magnetic negative selection; naive cells were then positively selected on CD45RA, and the negative fraction formed the memory subset. Blood was collected by leukapheresis, and PBMCs were isolated by Ficoll-Histopaque density gradient centrifugation and then cryopreserved in liquid nitrogen vapor phase. Purity and quantity of every magnetically sorted T cell population were checked by analytical flow cytometry. From each sorted fraction, genomic DNA was isolated and quantified by UV absorbance on a Nanodrop 2000c.

TCR CDR3 regions were amplified from genomic DNA by multiplex PCR using the deep immunoSEQ assay. For each cell subset, the extracted genomic DNA was distributed evenly across all wells of several immunoSEQ 96-well plates, and each plate served as one replicate. For sorted subsets, each replicate PCR was loaded with roughly 0.2 ug genomic DNA, equivalent to approximately 27,000 T cell genomes. Purified libraries were measured with a Qubit 3.0 fluorometer, size-checked on a Bioanalyzer 2100, and measured again with the KAPA Library Quantification kit. Every immunoSEQ 96-well plate was sequenced on a dedicated single-read 150-cycle Illumina NextSeq 550 flow cell. The study's own analysis went as follows. Because the immunoSEQ output held only junctional sequences and lacked quality scores, the filtering could not match the filtering applied to full-length reads. Sequences were annotated with PyIR, a Python wrapper for IgBLAST v1.9, and V/J genes and CDR3 were assigned using IMGT germline references. Reads were filtered out if the reads had weak V/J assignments (E-value above 1e-6), no CDR3, stop codons, out-of-frame junctions, or ambiguous translated residues. V3J clonotypes were defined as sequences sharing an identical inferred V gene, J gene, and CDR3 amino acid sequence. Percentage overlap between repertoires was computed as shared unique clonotypes divided by the size of the smaller repertoire. RTK rarefaction, the Chao1 estimator, and Recon v2.1 estimates of unobserved clonotypes were used to assess repertoire richness. For all TCRbeta clonotypes obtained by the gDNA method from a handful of donors, generation probabilities were computed with OLGA. In its TCRdb copy, this immuneACCESS table keeps in-frame sequences only and misses some clones. Where compared with another copy, unresolved V genes explain less than half of these, and the others have no known cause. V, J and clone size reflect that table, while D and trimming were determined from the DNA. The sample table holds 2,500,000 or so clones, of which around 90% were seen once. Of the sample, 0.37% is held by the ten largest clones.

The sample is drawn from a study of shared clonotypes between healthy human individuals (dated by TCRdb to about 2020). General notes on the study: Two women and three men aged 18 to 49 years were included in the cohort. Different laboratories and diverse techniques were used to prepare libraries and sequence TCR repertoires, to increase sequencing depth and limit assay-specific biases. Blood TCR repertoires of several healthy adults were deeply sequenced to estimate repertoire size and the extent of clonotype sharing between individuals. Per donor, three plates each were used for CD4 naive and CD4 memory, two for CD8 naive, and one for CD8 memory. Each donor's leukapheresis produced roughly between roughly 0.94 and 9.5 billion PBMCs.

The CDR3 runs 15 residues from the cysteine to the phenylalanine. The DNA shown is the 45-base CDR3, in frame from base 1. Reading the germline V gene (reference sequence) gives CDR1 MNHEY and CDR2 SMNVEV. Between the V and J ends, shortened by 5 bases and 0 bases respectively, the junction contains 8 bases. What the authors observed across the whole study: Incomplete sequencing was indicated by rarefaction of sorted-subset datasets, despite the large sequencing depth. Naive subsets generally had larger estimated clonotype richness than memory subsets did. Sampling was limited to blood, and TCR repertoires in tissue likely differ from TCR repertoires in blood. Compared with non-shared clonotypes, clonotypes shared by all four sorted-subset donors had higher generation probabilities. Pairwise subsampling indicated that sequencing depth was expected to affect the degree of clonotype sharing among donors. Sharing across a handful of donors was observed for about 4.8% of naive CD4, 3.5% of naive CD8, roughly 2.3% of memory CD4, and roughly 0.4% of memory CD8 clonotypes. The small number of donors limited the genetic and exposure-history diversity represented.

The V gene is TRBV27 and the J gene is TRBJ2-6, with the D gene too uncertain to name. Sequenced input: naive CD4+ T cells from PBMCs. The meaning of the sample's cell subset or site label: CD45RA+ positively selected. The sequence derives from a man between 18 and 29 years old in good health. Some clones in this sample may be carry-over from other donors' samples. The nucleotide sequence is TGTGCCAGCAGTCTCGGTAGCTCTGGGGCCAACGTCCTGACTTTC. It codes for CASSLGSSGANVLTF.